Sequencing of this T cell receptor (beta chain) was carried out in a study of tumor and adjacent non-tumor tissue in lung cancer. Overall study results and limits: Tumor TCR diversity, when higher, was linked to shorter survival.

Turning to this clonotype: Its specificity is not known. A much larger clone is a single base away; this may be a read error.

This sample's RNA came from whole unsorted tissue. Three rounds of nested PCR, following a modified ARM-PCR protocol, produced the TCRbeta library. TCRdb fed the multiplex PCR reads into MiXCR, producing one record per CDR3 protein. The sample lists 90,000 to 110,000 distinct CDR3 sequences; 75% were seen once. From germline, CDR1 is MNHEY and CDR2 SVGEGT. There are 13 residues in the CDR3. Sequencing used lung tumor tissue. The clonotype originates from an older woman with non-small cell lung cancer. The gene calls are TRBV6-2 or TRBV6-3 and TRBJ1-6; D ambiguous. This CDR3 reads CAISYEVASPLHF. The CDR3 nucleotides are TGTGCCATCAGTTACGAAGTCGCTTCACCCCTCCACTTT.